Sequencing of this TCR beta chain was carried out in a study of blood T cell repertoires in COVID-19. Study in general: There were acute and convalescent COVID-19 samples, and they came from the United States, Italy and Spain.

The assay was immunoSEQ multiplex PCR, and TCRdb's table has in-frame clones only and misses some. The table lists 150,000 to 200,000 clones, over 80% of them singletons. V lost 4 bases to trimming and J lost 7 bases, with 19 bases between them. Germline V CDR1 and CDR2: SGHTA, FQGNSA. This CDR3 region has 15 residues. Exposed study participants had met a COVID-19 case within 2 weeks before entry. This clonotype was obtained from a man aged 65 to 79 who had been exposed to COVID-19. This chain connects TRBV7-2 to TRBJ1-1; perhaps TRBD1 as D (6 bases). Sample: PBMCs or T cells enriched from blood (not recorded which). The CDR3 loop is CASSYGSLRQVEAFF. The CDR3 DNA is TGTGCCAGCAGCTACGGTAGCCTACGACAGGTTGAAGCTTTCTTT.